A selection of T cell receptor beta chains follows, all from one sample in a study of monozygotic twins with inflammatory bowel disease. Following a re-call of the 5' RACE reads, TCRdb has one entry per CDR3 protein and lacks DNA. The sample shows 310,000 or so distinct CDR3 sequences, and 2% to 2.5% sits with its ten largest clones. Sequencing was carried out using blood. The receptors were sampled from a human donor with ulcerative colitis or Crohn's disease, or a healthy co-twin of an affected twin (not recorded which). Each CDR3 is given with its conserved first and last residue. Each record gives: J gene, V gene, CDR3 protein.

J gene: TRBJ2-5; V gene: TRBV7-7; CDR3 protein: CASSLVYRGKETQYF
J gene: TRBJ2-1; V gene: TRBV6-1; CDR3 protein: CASRPLAGGRNEQFF
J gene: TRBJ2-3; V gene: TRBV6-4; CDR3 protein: CASSLAGDGDTQYF
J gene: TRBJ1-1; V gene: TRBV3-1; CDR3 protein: CATQGGPGTEAFF
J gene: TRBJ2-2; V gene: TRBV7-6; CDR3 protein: CASSLARGKTSGELFF
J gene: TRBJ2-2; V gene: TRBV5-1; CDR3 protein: CASSSRVSNTGELFF
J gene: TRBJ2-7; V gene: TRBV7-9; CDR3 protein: CASSLQGGVYEQYF
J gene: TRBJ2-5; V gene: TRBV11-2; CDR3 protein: CASSLLLSLAGDLETQYF
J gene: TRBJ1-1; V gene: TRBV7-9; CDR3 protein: CASSMTGGDTEAFF
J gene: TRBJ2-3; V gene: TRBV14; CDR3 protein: CASSQRDREADTQYF
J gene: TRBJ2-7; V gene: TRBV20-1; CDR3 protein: CSASPTKRGERDEQYF
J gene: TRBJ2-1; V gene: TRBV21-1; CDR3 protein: CASSNFLPGHAVNEQFF
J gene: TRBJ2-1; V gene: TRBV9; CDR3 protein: CASSRRTGVNNEQFF
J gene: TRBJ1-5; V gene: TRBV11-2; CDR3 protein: CASSLAGADQPQHF